A single count supports the clone carrying this T cell receptor (beta chain). Its specificity is not known. The CDR3 has 14 amino acids. V gave up 6 bases and J gave up 11 bases, with 17 bases separating them. Germline loops: CDR1 MNHEY, CDR2 SVGAGI. This record comes from a study of T cell responses to AZD1222 COVID-19 vaccine. Study at large: Pooled in the analysis were second doses at about 4 or about 12 weeks.

Measured with immunoSEQ multiplex PCR; TCRdb has only the in-frame clones, and not every one. Of some 140,000 clones in the sample, over 65% were seen once. Study-level findings and limits: Spike was spanned by vaccine-associated CD4 TCRs, which were dominant at 160-218 and 743-854. AZD1222 recipients seropositive at baseline numbered only five to seven. Targets within unmutated variant regions were reportedly found for nearly half of spike-specific TCRs.

The sequencing here drew on peripheral blood, taken on day 0 of AZD1222 vaccination. The sequence derives from an adult in good health. The chain links TRBV6-5 to TRBJ1-6, with TRBD1 as a possible D gene (5 bases). The CDR3 DNA reads as TGTGCCAGCAGGCTTGACAGTCTCAAGGCACCCCTCCACTTT. As protein: CASRLDSLKAPLHF.